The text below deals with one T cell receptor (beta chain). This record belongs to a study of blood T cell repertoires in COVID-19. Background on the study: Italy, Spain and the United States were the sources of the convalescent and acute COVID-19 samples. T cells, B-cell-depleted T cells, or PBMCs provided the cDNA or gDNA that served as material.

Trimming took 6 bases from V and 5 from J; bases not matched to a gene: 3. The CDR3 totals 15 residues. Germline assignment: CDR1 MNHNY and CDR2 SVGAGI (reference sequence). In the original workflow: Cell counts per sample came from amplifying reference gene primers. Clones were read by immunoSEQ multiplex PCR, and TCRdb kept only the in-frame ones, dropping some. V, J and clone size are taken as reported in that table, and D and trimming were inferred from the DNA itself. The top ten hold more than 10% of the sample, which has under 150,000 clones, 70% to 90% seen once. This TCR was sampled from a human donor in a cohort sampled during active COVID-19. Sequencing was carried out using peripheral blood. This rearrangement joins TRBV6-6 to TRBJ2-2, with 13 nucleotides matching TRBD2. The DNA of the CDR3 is TGTGCCAGCAGCAGACTAGCGGGGGGAACCGGGGAGCTGTTTTTT. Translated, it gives CASSRLAGGTGELFF.